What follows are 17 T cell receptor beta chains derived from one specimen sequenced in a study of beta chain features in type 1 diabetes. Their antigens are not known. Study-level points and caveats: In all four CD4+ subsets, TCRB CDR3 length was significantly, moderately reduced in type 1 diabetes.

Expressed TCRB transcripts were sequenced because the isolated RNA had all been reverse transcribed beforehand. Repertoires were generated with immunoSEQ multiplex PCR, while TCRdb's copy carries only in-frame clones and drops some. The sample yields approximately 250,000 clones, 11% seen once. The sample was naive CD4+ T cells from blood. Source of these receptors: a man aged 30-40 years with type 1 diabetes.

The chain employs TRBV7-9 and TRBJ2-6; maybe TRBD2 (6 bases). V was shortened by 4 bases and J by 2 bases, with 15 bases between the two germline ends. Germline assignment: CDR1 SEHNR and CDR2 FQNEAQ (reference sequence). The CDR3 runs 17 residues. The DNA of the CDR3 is TGTGCCAGCAGCTCCCCAGGGAGGAGGGCTGGGGCCAACGTCCTGACTTTC. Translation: CASSSPGRRAGANVLTF.

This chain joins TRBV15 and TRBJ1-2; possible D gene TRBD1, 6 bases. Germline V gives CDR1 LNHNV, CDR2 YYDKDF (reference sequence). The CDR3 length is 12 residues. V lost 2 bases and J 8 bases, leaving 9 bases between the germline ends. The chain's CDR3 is CATSRQGMGYTF. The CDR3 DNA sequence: TGTGCCACCAGCAGACAGGGGATGGGCTACACCTTC.

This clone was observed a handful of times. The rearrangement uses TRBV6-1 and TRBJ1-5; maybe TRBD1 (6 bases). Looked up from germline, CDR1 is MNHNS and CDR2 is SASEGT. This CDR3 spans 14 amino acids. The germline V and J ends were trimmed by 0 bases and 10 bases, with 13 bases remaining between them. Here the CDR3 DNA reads TGTGCCAGCAGTGAAGCACAGGGCCCCCAACCCCAGCATTTT. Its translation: CASSEAQGPQPQHF.

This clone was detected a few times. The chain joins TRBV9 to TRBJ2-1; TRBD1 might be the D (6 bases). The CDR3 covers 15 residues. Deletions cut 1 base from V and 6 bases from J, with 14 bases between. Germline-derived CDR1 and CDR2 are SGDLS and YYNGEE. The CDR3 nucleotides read TGTGCCAGCAGCGTATCTGCAACCAGGGGCAATGAGCAGTTCTTC. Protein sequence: CASSVSATRGNEQFF.

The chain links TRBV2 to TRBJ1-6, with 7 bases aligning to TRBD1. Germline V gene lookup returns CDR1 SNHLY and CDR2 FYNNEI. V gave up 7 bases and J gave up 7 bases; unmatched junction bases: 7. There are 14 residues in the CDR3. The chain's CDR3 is CASNLGTVNSPLHF. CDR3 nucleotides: TGTGCCAGCAACCTCGGGACAGTCAATTCACCCCTCCACTTT. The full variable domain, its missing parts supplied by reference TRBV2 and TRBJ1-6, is EPEVTQTPSHQVTQMGQEVILRCVPISNHLYFYWYRQILGQKVEFLVSFYNNEISEKSEIFDDQFSVERPDGSNFTLKIRSTKLEDSAMYFCASNLGTVNSPLHFGNGTRLTVT.

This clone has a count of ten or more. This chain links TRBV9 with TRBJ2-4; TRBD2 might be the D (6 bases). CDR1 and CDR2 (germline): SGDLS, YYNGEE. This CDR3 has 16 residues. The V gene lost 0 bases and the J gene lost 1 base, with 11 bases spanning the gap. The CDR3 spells CASSVGPGEAKNIQYF. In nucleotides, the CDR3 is TGTGCCAGCAGCGTAGGTCCGGGAGAGGCCAAAAACATTCAGTACTTC.

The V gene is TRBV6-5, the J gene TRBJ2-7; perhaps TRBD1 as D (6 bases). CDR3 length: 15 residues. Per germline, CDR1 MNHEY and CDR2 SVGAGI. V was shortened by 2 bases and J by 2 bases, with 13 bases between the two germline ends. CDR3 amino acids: CASSYGLQGTYEQYF. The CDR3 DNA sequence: TGTGCCAGCAGTTACGGACTTCAGGGGACCTACGAGCAGTACTTC.

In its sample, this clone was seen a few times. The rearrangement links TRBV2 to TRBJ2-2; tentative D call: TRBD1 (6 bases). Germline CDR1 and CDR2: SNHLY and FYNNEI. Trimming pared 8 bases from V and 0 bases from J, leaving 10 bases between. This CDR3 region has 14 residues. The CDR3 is CASRRTANTGELFF. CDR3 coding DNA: TGTGCCAGCCGGCGGACAGCGAACACCGGGGAGCTGTTTTTT. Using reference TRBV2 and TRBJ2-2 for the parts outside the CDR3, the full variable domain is EPEVTQTPSHQVTQMGQEVILRCVPISNHLYFYWYRQILGQKVEFLVSFYNNEISEKSEIFDDQFSVERPDGSNFTLKIRSTKLEDSAMYFCASRRTANTGELFFGEGSRLTVL.

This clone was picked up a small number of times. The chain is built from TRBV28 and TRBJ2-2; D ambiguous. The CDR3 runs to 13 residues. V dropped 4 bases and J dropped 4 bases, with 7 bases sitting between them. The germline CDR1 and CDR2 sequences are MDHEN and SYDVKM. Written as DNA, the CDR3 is TGTGCCAGCAGTTGGGCCGGCACCGGGGAGCTGTTTTTT. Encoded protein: CASSWAGTGELFF.

The CDR3 is CASSSGTGFEETQYF. The CDR3 nucleotides are TGTGCCAGCAGCTCCGGGACAGGGTTTGAGGAGACCCAGTACTTC. This chain uses TRBV2 with TRBJ2-5; TRBD1 aligns across 9 bases. After removal of 6 bases from V and 5 bases from J, the junction contained 10 bases not matched to a gene. CDR3 length: 15 residues. Germline CDR1 and CDR2: SNHLY and FYNNEI.

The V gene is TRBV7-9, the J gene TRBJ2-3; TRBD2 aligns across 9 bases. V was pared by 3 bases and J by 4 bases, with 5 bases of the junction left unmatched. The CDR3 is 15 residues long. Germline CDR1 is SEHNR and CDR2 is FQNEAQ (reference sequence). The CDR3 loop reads CASSFIAGDSDTQYF. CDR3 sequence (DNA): TGTGCCAGCAGCTTTATAGCGGGGGATTCAGATACGCAGTATTTT.

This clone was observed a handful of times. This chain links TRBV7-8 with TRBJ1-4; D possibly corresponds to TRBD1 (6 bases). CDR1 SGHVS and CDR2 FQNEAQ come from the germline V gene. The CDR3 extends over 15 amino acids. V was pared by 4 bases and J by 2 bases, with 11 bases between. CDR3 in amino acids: CASSSNTGTNEKLFF. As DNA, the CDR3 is TGTGCCAGCAGCTCGAATACAGGGACTAATGAAAAACTGTTTTTT.

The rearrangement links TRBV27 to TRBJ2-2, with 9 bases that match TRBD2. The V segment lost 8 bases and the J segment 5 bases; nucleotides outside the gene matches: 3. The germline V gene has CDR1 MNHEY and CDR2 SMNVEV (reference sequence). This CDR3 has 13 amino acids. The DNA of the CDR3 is TGTGCCAGCTCACTAGCGGGTACCGGGGAGCTGTTTTTT. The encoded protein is CASSLAGTGELFF.

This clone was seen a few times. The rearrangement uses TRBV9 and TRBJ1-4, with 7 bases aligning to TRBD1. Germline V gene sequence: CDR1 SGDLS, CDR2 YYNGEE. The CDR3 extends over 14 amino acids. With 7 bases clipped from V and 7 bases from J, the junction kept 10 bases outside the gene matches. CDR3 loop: CASGWGQSAEKLFF. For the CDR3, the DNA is TGTGCCAGCGGTTGGGGACAGTCAGCTGAAAAACTGTTTTTT.

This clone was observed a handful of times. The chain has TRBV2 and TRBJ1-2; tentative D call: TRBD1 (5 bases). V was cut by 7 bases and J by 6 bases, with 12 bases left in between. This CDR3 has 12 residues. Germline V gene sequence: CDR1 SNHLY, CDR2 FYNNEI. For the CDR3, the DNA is TGTGCCAGCACAGGGACGGGGGATGGCTACACCTTC. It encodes CASTGTGDGYTF.

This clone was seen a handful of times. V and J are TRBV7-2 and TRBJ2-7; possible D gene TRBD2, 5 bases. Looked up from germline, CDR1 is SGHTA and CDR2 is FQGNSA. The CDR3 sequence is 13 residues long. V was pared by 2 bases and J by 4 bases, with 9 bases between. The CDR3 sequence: CASSLTAAYEQYF. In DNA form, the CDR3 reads TGTGCCAGCAGCTTAACAGCGGCTTACGAGCAGTACTTC.

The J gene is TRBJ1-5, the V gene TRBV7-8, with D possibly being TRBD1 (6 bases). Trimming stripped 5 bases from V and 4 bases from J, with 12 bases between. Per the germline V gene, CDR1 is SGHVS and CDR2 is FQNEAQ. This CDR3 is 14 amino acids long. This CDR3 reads CASSPRDTNQPQHF. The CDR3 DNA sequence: TGTGCCAGCAGCCCCCGGGACACTAATCAGCCCCAGCATTTT. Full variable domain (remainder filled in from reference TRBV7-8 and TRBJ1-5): GAGVSQSPRYKVAKRGQDVALRCDPISGHVSLFWYQQALGQGPEFLTYFQNEAQLDKSGLPSDRFFAERPEGSVSTLKIQRTQQEDSAVYLCASSPRDTNQPQHFGDGTRLSIL.